This is a list of T cell receptor beta chains from one sample in a study of beta chain features in type 1 diabetes. Assay used: immunoSEQ multiplex PCR; TCRdb lists only in-frame clones, some missing. There are roughly 300,000 clones in the sample; approximately 10% occur only once, and approximately 1% lies in the top ten. Sequences were obtained from central memory CD4+ T cells from blood. These receptors were collected from a man aged 30 to 45 with type 1 diabetes. The CDR3 runs from the conserved cysteine through the conserved F or W. The D gene is left open where the match is weak. Only part of the rows carry a size: once, few, many, or a class if the clone is expanded.

size,V,D,J,CDR3,DNA
NA,TRBV11-3,NA,TRBJ2-3,CASSLAGDKQYF,TGTGCCAGCAGCTTAGCCGGGGACAAGCAGTATTTT
few,TRBV5-6,TRBD1,TRBJ2-1,CASSKGAGGAYNEQFF,TGTGCCAGCAGCAAGGGGGCAGGGGGCGCCTACAATGAGCAGTTCTTC
NA,TRBV7-9,NA,TRBJ2-3,CASSLGLGGDTQYF,TGTGCCAGCAGCCTGGGACTAGGGGGCGATACGCAGTATTTT
NA,TRBV5-1,NA,TRBJ1-5,CASSRDPGGGQPQHF,TGCGCCAGCTCAAGGGACCCAGGAGGCGGACAGCCCCAGCATTTT
many,TRBV5-4,TRBD2,TRBJ2-2,CASSLRQRGSAGELFF,TGTGCCAGCAGCTTGCGGCAGCGGGGGTCGGCCGGGGAGCTGTTTTTT
NA,TRBV21-1,NA,TRBJ2-7,CASRLRGTEDSYEQYF,TGTGCCAGCCGCCTGAGGGGGACAGAAGATTCCTACGAGCAGTACTTC
NA,TRBV2,NA,TRBJ1-2,CASALRAGSDGYTF,TGTGCCAGCGCCCTGCGGGCAGGGTCGGATGGCTACACCTTC
NA,TRBV7-2,TRBD2,TRBJ2-3,CASSVSGGSTDTQYF,TGTGCCAGCAGCGTCAGCGGGGGGAGCACAGATACGCAGTATTTT
NA,TRBV7-2,TRBD2,TRBJ2-5,CASSLVPAGGTGETQYF,TGTGCCAGCAGCTTAGTCCCAGCGGGGGGCACCGGGGAGACCCAGTACTTC
few,TRBV7-2,NA,TRBJ2-1,CASSPTQLSNEQFF,TGTGCCAGCAGCCCCACACAACTATCAAATGAGCAGTTCTTC
NA,TRBV7-2,NA,TRBJ2-1,CASSLGGDEQFF,TGTGCCAGCAGCTTGGGGGGAGATGAGCAGTTCTTC
few,TRBV18,TRBD1,TRBJ1-1,CASSPQGARTEAFF,TGTGCCAGCTCACCACAGGGGGCGAGGACTGAAGCTTTCTTT
few,TRBV30,TRBD2,TRBJ2-3,CAYQTSGVGDTQYF,TGTGCCTACCAGACTAGCGGGGTCGGTGATACGCAGTATTTT
few,TRBV9,NA,TRBJ2-3,CASSVGVSVDTQYF,TGTGCCAGCAGCGTAGGGGTTAGCGTAGATACGCAGTATTTT
many,TRBV5-6,NA,TRBJ2-1,CASTSSAEQFF,TGTGCCAGCACTTCTAGCGCCGAGCAGTTCTTC
few,TRBV7-6,NA,TRBJ1-4,CASTWGLGTNEKLFF,TGTGCCAGCACTTGGGGGCTTGGAACTAATGAAAAACTGTTTTTT
NA,TRBV11-2,NA,TRBJ2-3,CASSHRRAEGSDTQYF,TGTGCCAGCAGCCACCGTCGGGCCGAGGGATCAGATACGCAGTATTTT
NA,TRBV19,NA,TRBJ2-7,CASSMDGKALYEQYF,TGTGCCAGTAGTATGGACGGAAAAGCCCTCTACGAGCAGTACTTC
NA,TRBV6-5,TRBD2,TRBJ2-5,CASSPRTSGETQYF,TGTGCCAGCAGTCCACGGACTAGCGGGGAGACCCAGTACTTC
NA,TRBV29-1,NA,TRBJ2-2,CSVDRGAPAGELFF,TGCAGCGTTGACAGGGGAGCTCCAGCCGGGGAGCTGTTTTTT
few,TRBV2,NA,TRBJ1-1,CASSALRGESEAFF,TGTGCCAGCAGTGCGCTCAGGGGAGAGTCTGAAGCTTTCTTT
NA,TRBV7-2,NA,TRBJ2-3,CASSLDLGSTDTQYF,TGTGCCAGCAGCTTAGATCTCGGCAGCACAGATACGCAGTATTTT
NA,TRBV20-1,NA,TRBJ2-5,CSVGETQYF,TGCAGTGTGGGGGAGACCCAGTACTTC
NA,TRBV19,NA,TRBJ2-7,CASSGRDEQYF,TGTGCCAGTAGTGGCCGGGACGAGCAGTACTTC
NA,TRBV7-2,NA,TRBJ1-1,CASTYSVNTEAFF,TGTGCCAGCACCTACAGCGTAAACACTGAAGCTTTCTTT
few,TRBV12-5,NA,TRBJ2-1,CASGLNGNEQFF,TGTGCTAGTGGGTTGAACGGGAATGAGCAGTTCTTC
NA,TRBV7-2,NA,TRBJ1-1,CASSWTQGTEAFF,TGTGCCAGCAGTTGGACACAAGGCACTGAAGCTTTCTTT
NA,TRBV27,TRBD2,TRBJ2-3,CASSFRGLAGRRGTDTQYF,TGTGCCAGCAGTTTCCGAGGACTAGCGGGGAGGAGGGGAACAGATACGCAGTATTTT
NA,TRBV9,NA,TRBJ1-1,CASSVDGQPGTEAFF,TGTGCCAGCAGCGTAGACGGACAGCCGGGGACTGAAGCTTTCTTT
few,TRBV4-3,NA,TRBJ1-2,CASSQGTGNYGYTF,TGCGCCAGCAGCCAAGGCACGGGAAACTATGGCTACACCTTC
NA,TRBV2,TRBD1,TRBJ1-1,CASSVDRGSRTEAFF,TGTGCCAGCAGTGTTGACAGGGGTAGTCGCACTGAAGCTTTCTTT
NA,TRBV7-2,NA,TRBJ1-2,CASSFLGNGYTF,TGTGCCAGCAGCTTTCTAGGGAATGGCTACACCTTC
few,TRBV28,NA,TRBJ2-7,CASSSNYEQYF,TGTGCCAGCAGTTCCAACTACGAGCAGTACTTC
NA,TRBV7-2,NA,TRBJ2-7,CASSFRGLAEEQYF,TGTGCCAGCAGCTTTAGGGGCCTGGCGGAAGAGCAGTACTTC
many,TRBV7-7,NA,TRBJ2-4,CASSRQQDMAKNIQYF,TGTGCTAGCAGCCGACAACAGGACATGGCCAAAAACATTCAGTACTTC
NA,TRBV5-1,NA,TRBJ2-2,CASSFNGLLAGELFF,TGCGCCAGCAGCTTTAATGGCTTGCTGGCCGGGGAGCTGTTTTTT
NA,TRBV5-4,NA,TRBJ1-2,CASSIQGNYGYTF,TGTGCCAGCAGCATCCAGGGGAACTATGGCTACACCTTC
few,TRBV27,NA,TRBJ1-6,CASSLRGTENSPLHF,TGTGCCAGCAGTTTAAGAGGGACCGAGAATTCACCCCTCCACTTT
NA,TRBV7-2,NA,TRBJ2-5,CASSFRDKQTQYF,TGTGCCAGCAGCTTTCGGGACAAACAGACCCAGTACTTC
NA,TRBV25-1,NA,TRBJ1-1,CASRHTGRGWDTEAFF,TGTGCCAGCAGACATACCGGTCGGGGCTGGGACACTGAAGCTTTCTTT
NA,TRBV5-1,NA,TRBJ2-1,CASTLQGTGNEQFF,TGCGCCAGCACCCTACAGGGGACTGGCAATGAGCAGTTCTTC
few,TRBV6-5,NA,TRBJ2-3,CASSYSIVKADTQYF,TGTGCCAGCAGTTACTCGATCGTTAAGGCAGATACGCAGTATTTT
few,TRBV7-8,NA,TRBJ1-4,CASSLVGGPNEKLFF,TGTGCCAGCAGCTTAGTTGGGGGACCGAATGAAAAACTGTTTTTT
NA,TRBV7-9,TRBD2,TRBJ2-1,CASNSPQGTSGFSYNEQFF,TGTGCGAGCAATTCCCCGCAGGGGACTAGCGGGTTCTCCTACAATGAGCAGTTCTTC
NA,TRBV11-2,NA,TRBJ2-5,CASSLISGPEETQYF,TGTGCCAGCAGCTTAATATCCGGGCCAGAAGAGACCCAGTACTTC
few,TRBV30,NA,TRBJ1-4,CAWRGGRTPNEKLFF,TGTGCCTGGAGGGGGGGTCGGACCCCCAATGAAAAACTGTTTTTT
few,TRBV5-1,NA,TRBJ2-1,CASSLGNNEQFF,TGCGCCAGCAGCTTGGGCAACAATGAGCAGTTCTTC
NA,TRBV18,TRBD2,TRBJ2-5,CASSLIRGEQETQYF,TGTGCCAGCTCACTCATTCGGGGGGAACAAGAGACCCAGTACTTC
NA,TRBV2,TRBD1,TRBJ1-5,CASRADRGNQPQHF,TGTGCCAGCAGGGCCGACAGGGGCAATCAGCCCCAGCATTTT
NA,TRBV27,NA,TRBJ1-1,CAGLHANTEAFF,TGTGCCGGCCTACACGCAAACACTGAAGCTTTCTTT
many,TRBV27,NA,TRBJ2-3,CASSFGTSTDTQYF,TGTGCCAGCAGTTTCGGGACTAGCACAGATACGCAGTATTTT
many,TRBV7-2,NA,TRBJ2-3,CASSLGYQSTDTQYF,TGTGCCAGCAGCTTAGGTTATCAGTCCACAGATACGCAGTATTTT
few,TRBV6-5,NA,TRBJ2-3,CASSYGTTDTQYF,TGTGCCAGCAGTTACGGGACTACAGATACGCAGTATTTT
few,TRBV15,NA,TRBJ1-6,CATSRDQNSPLHF,TGTGCCACCAGCAGAGATCAGAATTCACCCCTCCACTTT
few,TRBV9,NA,TRBJ1-2,CASSLKWDKDGYTF,TGTGCCAGCAGCCTAAAGTGGGACAAGGATGGCTACACCTTC
few,TRBV7-2,TRBD1,TRBJ1-5,CASSPDRGGQPQHF,TGTGCCAGCAGCCCCGACAGGGGGGGTCAGCCCCAGCATTTT
NA,TRBV18,NA,TRBJ2-7,CASSPPGGSQQYF,TGTGCCAGCTCACCACCTGGGGGGAGTCAGCAGTACTTC
few,TRBV2,NA,TRBJ1-2,CASTVGQSYGYTF,TGTGCCAGCACCGTAGGACAGTCCTATGGCTACACCTTC
NA,TRBV7-6,TRBD1,TRBJ1-3,CASSSGTGANSGNTIYF,TGTGCCAGCAGCTCTGGGACAGGGGCGAACTCTGGAAACACCATATATTTT